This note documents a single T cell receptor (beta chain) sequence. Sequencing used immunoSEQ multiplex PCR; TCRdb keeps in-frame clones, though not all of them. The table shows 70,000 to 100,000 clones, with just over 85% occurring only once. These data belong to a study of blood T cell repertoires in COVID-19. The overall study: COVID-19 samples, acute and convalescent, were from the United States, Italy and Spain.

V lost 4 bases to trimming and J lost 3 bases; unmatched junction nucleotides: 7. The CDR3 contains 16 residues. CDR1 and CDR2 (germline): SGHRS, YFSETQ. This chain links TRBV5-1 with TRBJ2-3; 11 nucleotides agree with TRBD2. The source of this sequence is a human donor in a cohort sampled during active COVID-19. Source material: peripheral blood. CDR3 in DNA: TGCGCCAGCAGCAGGCTAGCTAGCGGGGGGACAGATACGCAGTATTTT. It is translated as CASSRLASGGTDTQYF.